The 5 T cell receptor beta chains given below trace back to one sample, sequenced in a study of blood T cell repertoires in COVID-19. The table came from immunoSEQ multiplex PCR; TCRdb's copy has only in-frame clones and leaves some out. Of 150,000 to 200,000 clones listed, around 84% are singletons. Input material: peripheral blood. The origin of the receptors is a woman in her sixties or seventies with COVID-19, enrolled during active disease.

This chain links TRBV15 with TRBJ2-1; perhaps TRBD1 as D (6 bases). Trimming removed 3 bases from V and 5 bases from J, with 29 bases in between. Germline V CDR1 and CDR2: LNHNV, YYDKDF (reference sequence). The CDR3 runs to 20 residues. CDR3 nucleotide sequence: TGTGCCACCAGCAGTGTAGTACCTTACAGGGTGGGGCTTGCTAACAATGAGCAGTTCTTC. Translated, it gives CATSSVVPYRVGLANNEQFF.

A note on this clone: This sample includes further DNA sequences coding for the same CDR3. The chain recombines TRBV5-1 with TRBJ1-1; D possibly corresponds to TRBD1 (6 bases). The germline gives CDR1 SGHRS, CDR2 YFSETQ. There are 15 residues in the CDR3. The ends were cut back, 4 bases at V and 0 bases at J, with 13 bases in the middle. The CDR3 DNA sequence: TGCGCCAGCAGCCTTGCCGGACAGCTGAACACTGAAGCTTTCTTT. Residues: CASSLAGQLNTEAFF.

CDR3 protein: CASRGDLPVAFF. The CDR3 coding sequence is TGTGCCAGCAGAGGAGACCTCCCAGTGGCTTTCTTT. The V call is TRBV2, the J call TRBJ1-1; the D is unclear. Germline V gene data show CDR1 as SNHLY and CDR2 as FYNNEI. The CDR3 has 12 amino acids. V lost 6 bases and J 11 bases, leaving 16 bases between the germline ends.

For the CDR3, the DNA is TGTGCCAGCAGTTGGGACAGGGGGCATTCACCCCTCCACTTT. It translates to CASSWDRGHSPLHF. The chain combines TRBV6-5 with TRBJ1-6, with TRBD1 matching 12 bases. The V segment lost 4 bases and the J segment 8 bases; nucleotides outside the gene matches: 0. From germline, CDR1 is MNHEY and CDR2 SVGAGI. The CDR3 is 14 amino acids.

The chain carries TRBV12-3 or TRBV12-4 and TRBJ2-1; no clear D gene. The CDR3 covers 12 residues. V was cut by 2 bases and J by 9 bases, with 8 bases left in between. CDR3 region: CASSLNRFEQFF. The CDR3 nucleotides read TGTGCCAGCAGTTTAAACAGATTTGAGCAGTTCTTC.